This T cell receptor (beta chain) originates from a study of cytomegalovirus exposure and HLA in healthy donors. The PCR had 60 Vbeta and 13 Jbeta primers. Some clones are missing from TCRdb's copy, which holds only in-frame ones; the method was immunoSEQ multiplex PCR. Among around 100,000 clones, roughly 69% were seen once, and the ten largest hold 2% to 3%. The germline CDR1 and CDR2 sequences are DFQATT and SNEGSKA (reference sequence). The CDR3 runs to 10 residues. Trimming cost V 6 bases and J 7 bases, with 7 bases left between them. The clonotype comes from a middle-aged man in good health and CMV-seropositive. The sequenced sample consisted of PBMCs. This chain uses TRBV20-1 with TRBJ2-1, with unresolved D. The CDR3 protein is CSARRNEQFF. DNA for the CDR3: TGCAGTGCCCGGAGAAATGAGCAGTTCTTC.